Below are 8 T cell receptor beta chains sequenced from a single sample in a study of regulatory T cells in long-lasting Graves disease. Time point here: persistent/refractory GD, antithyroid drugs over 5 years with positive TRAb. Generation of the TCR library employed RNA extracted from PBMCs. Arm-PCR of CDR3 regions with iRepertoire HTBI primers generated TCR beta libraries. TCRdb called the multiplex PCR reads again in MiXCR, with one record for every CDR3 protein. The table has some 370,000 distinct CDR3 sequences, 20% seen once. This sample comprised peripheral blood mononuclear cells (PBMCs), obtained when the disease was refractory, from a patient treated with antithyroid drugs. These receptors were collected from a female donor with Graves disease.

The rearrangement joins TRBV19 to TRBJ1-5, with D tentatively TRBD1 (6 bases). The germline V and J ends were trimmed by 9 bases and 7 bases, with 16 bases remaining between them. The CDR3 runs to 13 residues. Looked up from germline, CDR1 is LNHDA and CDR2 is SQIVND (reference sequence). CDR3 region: CASSSRGNQPQHF. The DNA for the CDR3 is TGTGCCAGCAGCTCGAGGGGGAACCAGCCCCAGCATTTT.

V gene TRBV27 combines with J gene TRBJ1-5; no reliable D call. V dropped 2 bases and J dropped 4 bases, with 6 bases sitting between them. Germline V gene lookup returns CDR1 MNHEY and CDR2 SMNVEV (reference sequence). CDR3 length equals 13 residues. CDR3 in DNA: TGTGCCAGCAGTTTACAGGTGAATCAGCCCCAGCATTTT. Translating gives CASSLQVNQPQHF.

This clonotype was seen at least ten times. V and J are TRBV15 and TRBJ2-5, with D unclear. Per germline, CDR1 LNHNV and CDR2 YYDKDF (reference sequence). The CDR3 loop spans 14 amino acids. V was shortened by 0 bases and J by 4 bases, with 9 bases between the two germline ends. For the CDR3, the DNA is TGTGCCACCAGCAGAGATTTACGGAGAGAGACCCAGTACTTC. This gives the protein CATSRDLRRETQYF.

CDR3 in amino acids: CASSGFGGEGNQPQHF. For the CDR3, the DNA is TGTGCCAGCAGCGGTTTTGGGGGAGAGGGCAATCAGCCCCAGCATTTT. The genes are TRBV5-8 and TRBJ1-5, with D possibly TRBD1 on 5 matching bases. This CDR3 region has 16 residues. From germline, CDR1 is SGHTS and CDR2 YDEGEE. V lost 4 bases to trimming and J lost 2 bases, with 16 bases between them.

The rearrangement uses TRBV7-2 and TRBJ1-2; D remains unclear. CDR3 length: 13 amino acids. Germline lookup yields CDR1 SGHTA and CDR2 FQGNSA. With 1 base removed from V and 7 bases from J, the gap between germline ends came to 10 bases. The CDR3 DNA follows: TGTGCCAGCAGCTTAGAGCAGCGCCTTGGCTACACCTTC. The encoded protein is CASSLEQRLGYTF.

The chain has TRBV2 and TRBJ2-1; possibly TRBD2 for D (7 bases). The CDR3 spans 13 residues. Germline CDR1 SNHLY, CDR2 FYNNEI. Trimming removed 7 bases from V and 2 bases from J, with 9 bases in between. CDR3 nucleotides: TGTGCCAGCAAGGGGGGGCCCTACAATGAGCAGTTCTTC. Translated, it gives CASKGGPYNEQFF.

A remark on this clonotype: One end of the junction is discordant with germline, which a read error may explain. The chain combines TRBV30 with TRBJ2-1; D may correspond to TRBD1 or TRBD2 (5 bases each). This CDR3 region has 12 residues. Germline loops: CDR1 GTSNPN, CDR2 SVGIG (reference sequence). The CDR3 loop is CAWGVLGDEQFF. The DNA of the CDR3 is TGTGCCTGGGGTGTACTAGGGGATGAGCAGTTCTTC.

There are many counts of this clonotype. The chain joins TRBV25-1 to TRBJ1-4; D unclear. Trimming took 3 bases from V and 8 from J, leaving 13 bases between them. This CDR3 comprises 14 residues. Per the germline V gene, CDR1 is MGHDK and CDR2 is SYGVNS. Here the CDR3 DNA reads TGTGCCAGCAGTGATCAGTACCACGGGGAAAAACTGTTTTTT. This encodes CASSDQYHGEKLFF.